The T cell receptor (beta chain) under discussion was sequenced for a study of T-cell reconstitution after alpha-beta-depleted transplantation in children. Study-level points and caveats: T-cell counts and diversity were attributed mostly to newly produced T cells one year after transplant.

A note on this clonotype: The antigen is undetermined.

The germline V gene has CDR1 GTSNPN and CDR2 SVGIG (reference sequence). Between the trimmed V and J ends, which lost 2 bases and 1 base, there was a span of 5 bases. CDR3 length: 12 amino acids. The TCRbeta library was prepared with unique molecular identifiers. Each CDR3 protein is one row after TCRdb ran MiXCR on the PCR reads. The repertoire has more than 400,000 distinct CDR3 sequences, approximately 10% of them found once; the top ten carry about 14%. This TCR was sampled from a female patient under 10 years old who had a stem cell transplant for aplastic anemia, so the T cells may come from the graft donor. The sequenced sample was PBMCs, mostly from graft donor cells, obtained 180 days after TCRalphabeta/CD19-depleted stem cell transplant. The rearrangement joins TRBV30 to TRBJ1-2, with D uncertain. The CDR3 here is CAWSTVNYGYTF. The CDR3 DNA reads as TGTGCCTGGAGTACCGTTAACTATGGCTACACCTTC.